This is a list of T cell receptor beta chains from one sample in a study of control samples from healthy donors and cancer patients. TCRdb keeps only in-frame clones here, not all; method: immunoSEQ multiplex PCR. The table has about 120,000 clones, approximately 89% seen once. Sequencing was performed on blood. The receptor set was obtained from a man between 40 and 49 years old in good health. Each CDR3 is given with its conserved first and last residue. D genes are given only for firm matches. Where a row states a size, it is once, few, many or the class of an expanded clone; other rows omit it.

size,D,V,J,DNA,CDR3
few,NA,TRBV7-9,TRBJ1-5,TGTGCCAGCAGCCTAGATGAGGCTCAGCCCCAGCATTTT,CASSLDEAQPQHF
NA,TRBD1,TRBV18,TRBJ2-7,TGTGCCAGCTCCCAACAGGGGACCTACGAGCAGTACTTC,CASSQQGTYEQYF
NA,TRBD2,TRBV5-4,TRBJ2-3,TGTGCCAGCAGCGGCGGGGGGCGGGGCACAGATACGCAGTATTTT,CASSGGGRGTDTQYF
few,NA,TRBV6-6,TRBJ1-1,TGTGCCAGCACCAAGGGGGGCGCGGGCACTGAAGCTTTCTTT,CASTKGGAGTEAFF
NA,NA,TRBV5-1,TRBJ2-3,TGCGCCAGCAGCTCAACCAGGGGATCAAATACGCAGTATTTT,CASSSTRGSNTQYF
few,NA,TRBV7-2,TRBJ2-7,TGTGCCAGCAAACCCACAACAGGGTTTAGCTCCTACGAGCAGTACTTC,CASKPTTGFSSYEQYF
once,NA,TRBV30,TRBJ1-1,TGTGCCTCCAACTGGGGCGGTGGGACTGAAGCTTTCTTT,CASNWGGGTEAFF
NA,NA,TRBV5-1,TRBJ1-1,TGCGCCAGCAGCTTGGTTGCGATGAACACTGAAGCTTTCTTT,CASSLVAMNTEAFF
NA,NA,TRBV24-1,TRBJ1-1,TGTGCCACCGAGGGGCCGGCGGGGACTGAAGCTTTCTTT,CATEGPAGTEAFF
NA,NA,TRBV5-6,TRBJ2-5,TGTGCCAGCAGCTTAACAGTTCGCGAAGAGACCCAGTACTTC,CASSLTVREETQYF
NA,NA,TRBV5-1,TRBJ2-1,TGCGCCAGCAGCCCCCCCGGTAGGGGGACCGGTGAGCAGTTCTTC,CASSPPGRGTGEQFF
NA,NA,TRBV7-8,TRBJ1-6,TGTGCCAGCAGCGCGGGAACTTATACCCGCTCCTATAATTCACCCCTCCACTTT,CASSAGTYTRSYNSPLHF
NA,NA,TRBV4-3,TRBJ2-7,TGCGCCAGCAGCCAGCACAGGTCCACCTACGAGCAGTACTTC,CASSQHRSTYEQYF
NA,NA,TRBV3-1/TRBV3-2,TRBJ2-4,TGTGCCAGCAGCACGAAGGGAAACATTCAGTACTTC,CASSTKGNIQYF
NA,NA,TRBV6-2/TRBV6-3,TRBJ2-3,TGTGCCAGCAGTTACTTGGTTTTTAGCACAGATACGCAGTATTTT,CASSYLVFSTDTQYF
NA,NA,TRBV2,TRBJ2-7,TGTGCCAGCAGTGAAAAGACAAAAGTGCACTACGAGCAGTACTTC,CASSEKTKVHYEQYF
few,TRBD2,TRBV4-2,TRBJ2-7,TGTGCCAGCAGCCAAGAATCGGGGGGGCTCGAGCAGTACTTC,CASSQESGGLEQYF
NA,NA,TRBV9,TRBJ1-1,TGTGCCAGCAGCGTAGGACGGAACACTGAAGCTTTCTTT,CASSVGRNTEAFF
NA,NA,TRBV6-5,TRBJ2-7,TGTGCCAGCACCCCGTGGGGGGCGGGAGAGCAGTACTTC,CASTPWGAGEQYF
few,TRBD1,TRBV15,TRBJ1-3,TGTGCCACCAGTTCGATGGACAGGGCTGGAAACACCATATATTTT,CATSSMDRAGNTIYF
NA,TRBD2,TRBV4-1,TRBJ2-1,TGCGCCAGCAGCCGGGGGCCTAGCGGGGGGTCTGTGCAGTTCTTC,CASSRGPSGGSVQFF
NA,NA,TRBV7-2,TRBJ1-5,TGTGCCAGCAGCTTATCATCGGCACAGGCGAATCAGCCCCAGCATTTT,CASSLSSAQANQPQHF
NA,NA,TRBV4-2,TRBJ2-2,TGTGCCAGCAGCCGAGCAGGGGGGGACACCGGGGAGCTGTTTTTT,CASSRAGGDTGELFF
NA,TRBD1,TRBV6-6,TRBJ1-2,TGTGCCAGCAGCCTCGGACAGGGGGCTGGCTACACCTTC,CASSLGQGAGYTF
NA,NA,TRBV2,TRBJ2-2,TGTGCCAGCAGTATGTTTGACGCCGGGGAGCTGTTTTTT,CASSMFDAGELFF
few,NA,TRBV6-6,TRBJ1-2,TGTGCCAGCAGTATACAGCAGGGGTATGGCTACACCTTC,CASSIQQGYGYTF
few,TRBD1,TRBV6-2/TRBV6-3,TRBJ1-5,TGTGCCAGCAGTAAGGGACAGGGGGGAATAGGCAATCAGCCCCAGCATTTT,CASSKGQGGIGNQPQHF
once,NA,TRBV3-1/TRBV3-2,TRBJ2-5,TGTGCCAGCAGCCCGCCAGGGGTACTAGGGGAGACCCAGTACTTC,CASSPPGVLGETQYF
once,NA,TRBV6-8,TRBJ2-7,TGTGCCAGCAGTTACGTGGGGGGCCCGTACTTC,CASSYVGGPYF
NA,TRBD1,TRBV5-1,TRBJ2-7,TGCGCCAGCAGGATACAGGGGAGCCACGAGCAGTACTTC,CASRIQGSHEQYF
NA,NA,TRBV11-3,TRBJ2-7,TGTGCCAGCAGCCCCCTCGCAAGACGGTACGAGCAGTACTTC,CASSPLARRYEQYF
NA,TRBD2,TRBV18,TRBJ2-7,TGTGCCAGCTCACCACTGGGCGGGGGGCCCTACGAGCAGTACTTC,CASSPLGGGPYEQYF
NA,TRBD2,TRBV24-1,TRBJ2-5,TGTGCCACCAGTGACGGGGGGGCGTACCAAGAGACCCAGTACTTC,CATSDGGAYQETQYF
NA,NA,TRBV6-1,TRBJ2-7,TGTGCCAGCAGTGTCTCCACCCCGATAGGGGGGCTAGATACCTACGAGCAGTACTTC,CASSVSTPIGGLDTYEQYF
NA,NA,TRBV4-2,TRBJ2-3,TGTGCCAGCAGCCAAGATTTGGGCTCTACCACAGATACGCAGTATTTT,CASSQDLGSTTDTQYF
NA,NA,TRBV4-3,TRBJ1-2,TGCGCCAGCAGCCAAGCGATCAGTAACTATGGCTACACCTTC,CASSQAISNYGYTF
few,TRBD1,TRBV6-1,TRBJ1-5,TGTGCCAGCAGTGATAGGGTCGGGACAGGGGGTTACAATCAGCCCCAGCATTTT,CASSDRVGTGGYNQPQHF
NA,NA,TRBV4-3,TRBJ2-7,TGCGCCAGCAGCCTCAACAGGAGGTCCTACGAGCAGTACTTC,CASSLNRRSYEQYF
NA,TRBD1,TRBV18,TRBJ1-5,TGTGCCAGCTCCCAGACAGGGGTGGCTCAGCCCCAGCATTTT,CASSQTGVAQPQHF
NA,NA,TRBV6-2/TRBV6-3,TRBJ1-4,TGTGCCAGCAGTTACTCTGGATCCGCTGGGGAAAAACTGTTTTTT,CASSYSGSAGEKLFF
NA,TRBD2,TRBV13,TRBJ2-7,TGTGCCAGCAGCTTATATAATAGCGGGGGTAACTACGAGCAGTACTTC,CASSLYNSGGNYEQYF
NA,NA,TRBV19,TRBJ2-1,TGTGCCAGTAGGAGTGGAGGGGATACCTCCTACAATGAGCAGTTCTTC,CASRSGGDTSYNEQFF
NA,NA,TRBV7-2,TRBJ2-5,TGTGCCAGCAGCTTAGCTGGGCGGGGAGAGACCCAGTACTTC,CASSLAGRGETQYF
NA,TRBD1,TRBV12-3/TRBV12-4,TRBJ1-3,TGTGCCAGCAGACAGGGGGCTGGAAACACCATATATTTT,CASRQGAGNTIYF
NA,TRBD1,TRBV12-3/TRBV12-4,TRBJ1-2,TGTGCCAGCATAAAGGGGGCGGATGGCTACACCTTC,CASIKGADGYTF
once,TRBD1,TRBV5-4,TRBJ1-3,TGTGCCAGCAGCTTGGACAGGGGCGCTGGAAACACCATATATTTT,CASSLDRGAGNTIYF
NA,TRBD1,TRBV19,TRBJ2-3,TGTGCCAGTAGTCTTCGACAGGGGGATACGCAGTATTTT,CASSLRQGDTQYF